The 26 T cell receptor beta chains presented below share a single source sample, sequenced in a study of blood T cell repertoires in COVID-19. Here immunoSEQ multiplex PCR was the method, and the copy in TCRdb shows in-frame clones only, minus some. This sample yields roughly 400,000 clones, of which 90% are seen a single time; about 0.6% belongs to the top ten. Sequencing input: PBMCs or T cells enriched from blood (not recorded which). These receptors came from a man younger than 35 who had recovered from COVID-19.

The chain links TRBV7-2 to TRBJ2-1, with 7 bases that match TRBD2. CDR3 size: 16 residues. Unmatched junction bases numbered 7, after V lost 0 bases and J lost 5 bases. Germline assignment: CDR1 SGHTA and CDR2 FQGNSA. The CDR3 is CASSLALQRGHNEQFF. Here the CDR3 DNA reads TGTGCCAGCAGCTTAGCGCTCCAGCGGGGCCACAATGAGCAGTTCTTC.

The DNA of the CDR3 is TGTGCCAGCAGCCAAGAGAACAGTAATTCACCCCTCCACTTT. This gives the protein CASSQENSNSPLHF. The V gene is TRBV3-1 (or the pseudogene TRBV3-2), the J gene TRBJ1-6; D is unclear. Germline V lookup: CDR1 LGHDT, CDR2 YNNKEL (reference sequence). The CDR3 runs to 14 residues. Trimming removed 0 bases from V and 6 bases from J, with 6 bases in between.

The rearrangement links TRBV5-1 to TRBJ1-2, with 7 bases matching TRBD1. The CDR3 contains 12 residues. Germline V CDR1 and CDR2: SGHRS, YFSETQ. Trimming at V came to 5 bases and at J to 4 bases, leaving 2 bases not matched to a gene. The CDR3 DNA sequence: TGCGCCAGCAGAGGACAGGTCTATGGCTACACCTTC. This translates into CASRGQVYGYTF. Full variable domain (remainder filled in from reference TRBV5-1 and TRBJ1-2): KAGVTQTPRYLIKTRGQQVTLSCSPISGHRSVSWYQQTPGQGLQFLFEYFSETQRNKGNFPGRFSGRQFSNSRSEMNVSTLELGDSALYLCASRGQVYGYTFGSGTRLTVV.

The gene calls are TRBV1 and TRBJ2-1; the DNA was not compared with TRBD2, the D call given in the table. TRBV1 corresponds to a pseudogene. The length of the CDR3 is 16 residues. This chain's CDR3 is CTSSQDLAGVYHEQFF. In DNA, the CDR3 is TGCACCAGCAGCCAAGACCTAGCGGGAGTTTACCATGAGCAGTTCTTC.

The rearrangement uses TRBV28 and TRBJ2-5; D not resolved. The V and J ends lost 8 bases and 5 bases respectively, with 9 bases between them. Germline CDR1 and CDR2: MDHEN and SYDVKM. The CDR3 runs to 11 residues. The CDR3 protein is CASLREETQYF. CDR3 sequence (DNA): TGTGCCAGCCTGCGCGAGGAGACCCAGTACTTC.

V and J are TRBV9 and TRBJ2-2; unclear D gene. V lost 0 bases and J 4 bases, leaving 13 bases between the germline ends. CDR1 and CDR2 from the germline V gene are SGDLS and YYNGEE. The CDR3 runs 16 residues. In DNA form, the CDR3 reads TGTGCCAGCAGCGTAGGTACAGCCCCGAGCACCGGGGAGCTGTTTTTT. It codes for CASSVGTAPSTGELFF.

V gene TRBV7-2 combines with J gene TRBJ2-1; 8 positions agree with TRBD2. The trim removed 4 bases at V and 2 bases at J, leaving 7 bases unmatched. The length of the CDR3 is 16 residues. Looked up from germline, CDR1 is SGHTA and CDR2 is FQGNSA. DNA of the CDR3: TGTGCCAGCAGCTCGGACTCAGCGGGGGCCTACAATGAGCAGTTCTTC. Translation: CASSSDSAGAYNEQFF.

The V and J genes are TRBV3-1 (or the pseudogene TRBV3-2) and TRBJ1-3; TRBD1 matches 8 bases. CDR3 length equals 16 residues. V was clipped by 3 bases and J by 3 bases; unmatched bases: 7. Germline-derived CDR1 and CDR2 are LGHDT and YNNKEL (reference sequence). CDR3 region: CASSQVARGLGNTIYF. The DNA for the CDR3 is TGTGCCAGCAGCCAGGTTGCCAGGGGGCTTGGAAACACCATATATTTT.

This clone was picked up a small number of times. The chain is built from TRBV6-5 and TRBJ1-5; D perhaps matches TRBD1 (6 bases). Trimming removed 8 bases from V and 0 bases from J, with 8 bases in between. Germline V gene data show CDR1 as MNHEY and CDR2 as SVGAGI. The CDR3 sequence is 13 residues long. In nucleotides, the CDR3 is TGTGCCAGCGGACAGAGTAGCAATCAGCCCCAGCATTTT. Translating it yields CASGQSSNQPQHF.

A single count supports this clone. The rearrangement links TRBV18 to TRBJ1-3; D gene uncertain. Trimming removed 1 base at V and 8 bases at J, with 12 bases between. This CDR3 comprises 14 residues. Germline lookup yields CDR1 KGHSH and CDR2 LQKENI. The CDR3 here is CASSPRVVVDTIYF. As DNA, the CDR3 is TGTGCCAGCTCACCACGCGTCGTCGTCGACACCATATATTTT.

The chain carries TRBV27 and TRBJ2-1; D uncertain. The ends were cut back, 3 bases at V and 0 bases at J, with 9 bases in the middle. The CDR3 sequence is 15 residues long. From germline, CDR1 is MNHEY and CDR2 SMNVEV (reference sequence). CDR3 coding DNA: TGTGCCAGCAGTTTTGAACAGAGCTCCTACAATGAGCAGTTCTTC. Translation: CASSFEQSSYNEQFF.

The chain combines TRBV29-1 with TRBJ1-1; D is perhaps TRBD1 (5 bases). The CDR3 totals 10 residues. V lost 6 bases and J lost 11, with 13 bases in between. The germline CDR1 and CDR2 sequences are SQVTM and ANQGSEA. CDR3 in DNA: TGCAGCGTCGTGGTAGGGGTCGCTTTCTTT. Translated: CSVVVGVAFF.

This rearrangement joins TRBV7-8 to TRBJ2-7, with D hard to call. The CDR3 covers 15 residues. Trimming stripped 5 bases from V and 2 bases from J, with 16 bases between. Germline V gene data show CDR1 as SGHVS and CDR2 as FQNEAQ. CDR3 region: CASSQAEITTYEQYF. CDR3 coding DNA: TGTGCCAGCAGCCAGGCGGAGATAACAACCTACGAGCAGTACTTC.

The sample holds a few counts of this clone. The chain uses TRBV10-3 and TRBJ1-5, with 7 bases that match TRBD1. From germline, CDR1 is ENHRY and CDR2 SYGVKD. The V segment lost 5 bases and the J segment 6 bases; nucleotides outside the gene matches: 7. The length of the CDR3 is 14 residues. The chain's CDR3 is CAISPTGISQPQHF. CDR3 bases: TGTGCCATCAGTCCGACAGGGATCTCTCAGCCCCAGCATTTT.

This clone was observed a handful of times. This sequence joins TRBV7-9 and TRBJ2-7; D not resolved. The CDR3 consists of 14 residues. Germline values: CDR1 SEHNR, CDR2 FQNEAQ (reference sequence). V was cut by 5 bases and J by 2 bases, with 13 bases left in between. The CDR3 DNA sequence: TGTGCCAGCAGCCAGCCAGGAACCCCCTACGAGCAGTACTTC. This sequence encodes CASSQPGTPYEQYF.

The CDR3 reads CASSLATDQPQHF. CDR3 sequence (DNA): TGTGCCAGCAGCTTGGCGACAGATCAGCCCCAGCATTTT. The genes are TRBV7-8 and TRBJ1-5; D is possibly TRBD1 (5 bases). The V end lost 3 bases, the J end lost 5 bases, and 8 bases lay between the germline ends. This CDR3 is built from 13 residues. CDR1 and CDR2 from the germline V gene are SGHVS and FQNEAQ. Together with reference TRBV7-8 and TRBJ1-5, the CDR3 gives the full variable domain: GAGVSQSPRYKVAKRGQDVALRCDPISGHVSLFWYQQALGQGPEFLTYFQNEAQLDKSGLPSDRFFAERPEGSVSTLKIQRTQQEDSAVYLCASSLATDQPQHFGDGTRLSIL.

The CDR3, as DNA: TGTGCCAGCAGCGCCGAGACCCGAGGAAAACTGTTTTTT. Its translation is CASSAETRGKLFF. V and J are TRBV9 and TRBJ1-4; no clear D. Trimming shortened V by 3 bases and J by 10 bases, and 13 bases separated the two germline ends. The CDR3 contains 13 residues. Germline lookup yields CDR1 SGDLS and CDR2 YYNGEE.

This chain links TRBV10-3 with TRBJ1-2; D gene uncertain. Trimming left V 7 bases short and J 2 bases short, with 11 bases between. Germline CDR1 ENHRY, CDR2 SYGVKD. This CDR3 is 13 amino acids long. CDR3 DNA sequence: TGTGCCATCACCCGGACTGAGAACTATGGCTACACCTTC. Its protein is CAITRTENYGYTF.

This clone was recorded only once. The chain couples TRBV30 to TRBJ2-7; D is undetermined. The CDR3 is 12 residues long. The V gene lost 2 bases and the J gene lost 8 bases, with 13 bases spanning the gap. The germline V gene has CDR1 GTSNPN and CDR2 SVGIG (reference sequence). CDR3: CAWSSESRKQYF. The CDR3 nucleotides read TGTGCCTGGAGTTCAGAATCCAGGAAGCAGTACTTC.

The count of this clone is one. The chain has TRBV7-9 and TRBJ1-2; D is ambiguous. V was trimmed by 4 bases and J by 8 bases, leaving 11 bases between them. The germline CDR1 and CDR2 sequences are SEHNR and FQNEAQ (reference sequence). The CDR3 is made up of 12 amino acids. DNA for the CDR3: TGTGCCAGCAGCTACGAGGCGCGCGGCTACACCTTC. Amino acid sequence: CASSYEARGYTF.

The chain uses TRBV9 and TRBJ2-2; D gene uncertain. Trimming stripped 0 bases from V and 6 bases from J, with 12 bases between. CDR3 length: 15 residues. Germline V gene lookup returns CDR1 SGDLS and CDR2 YYNGEE. In nucleotides, the CDR3 is TGTGCCAGCAGCGTAGACCCGAGAGAGGCCGGGGAGCTGTTTTTT. Protein: CASSVDPREAGELFF.

The CDR3 spells CASSLGRTAEAFF. The CDR3 nucleotides read TGTGCCAGCAGCTTAGGCAGGACTGCAGAAGCTTTCTTT. The chain joins TRBV11-2 to TRBJ1-1; D uncertain. This CDR3 is 13 amino acids long. Germline CDR1 reads SGHAT; CDR2 reads FQNNGV. Trimming removed 1 base from V and 8 bases from J, with 11 bases in between.

V usage is TRBV27 and J usage is TRBJ2-5; 7 positions agree with TRBD2. The length of the CDR3 is 15 residues. Germline trimming cut 0 bases from V and 5 bases from J; bases unmatched to any gene: 6. Per germline, CDR1 MNHEY and CDR2 SMNVEV (reference sequence). The CDR3 DNA is TGTGCCAGCAGTTTATCTGGCGGGAGCGGTGAGACCCAGTACTTC. This translates into CASSLSGGSGETQYF.

This clone was counted between two and nine times. The V call is TRBV10-2, the J call TRBJ2-3, with 7 bases that match TRBD2. The CDR3 runs to 17 residues. V dropped 2 bases and J dropped 0; count of bases not matched to a gene: 8. Per the germline V gene, CDR1 is WSHSY and CDR2 is SAAADI. The CDR3 spells CASSETAGAGSTDTQYF. CDR3 sequence (DNA): TGCGCCAGCAGTGAGACGGCGGGAGCGGGGAGCACAGATACGCAGTATTTT.

This rearrangement joins TRBV5-4 to TRBJ1-1; TRBD1 matches at 8 bases. The CDR3 is made up of 13 amino acids. The germline gives CDR1 SGHNT, CDR2 YYREEE (reference sequence). Germline trimming cut 1 base from V and 4 bases from J; bases unmatched to any gene: 0. The CDR3 sequence is CASSLQGATEAFF. The CDR3 DNA follows: TGTGCCAGCAGCTTGCAGGGGGCCACTGAAGCTTTCTTT. The entire variable domain, with the rest obtained from reference TRBV5-4 and TRBJ1-1, is as follows: ETGVTQSPTHLIKTRGQQVTLRCSSQSGHNTVSWYQQALGQGPQFIFQYYREEENGRGNFPPRFSGLQFPNYSSELNVNALELDDSALYLCASSLQGATEAFFGQGTRLTVV.

In DNA, the CDR3 is TGTGCCTGGAGTCTCGGGAGGTCAACCGGGGAGCTGTTTTTT. It codes for CAWSLGRSTGELFF. The chain carries TRBV30 and TRBJ2-2; 7 bases line up with TRBD2. CDR1 is GTSNPN and CDR2 is SVGIG in the germline V gene (reference sequence). Trimming removed 2 bases from V and 5 bases from J; junction bases left unmatched: 5. The CDR3 contains 14 residues. The full variable domain, rest sourced from reference TRBV30 and TRBJ2-2, is SQTIHQWPATLVQPVGSPLSLECTVEGTSNPNLYWYRQAAGRGLQLLFYSVGIGQISSEVPQNLSASRPQDRQFILSSKKLLLSDSGFYLCAWSLGRSTGELFFGEGSRLTVL.